These 30 T cell receptor beta chains were all obtained from the same sample, sequenced in a study of shared clonotypes between healthy human individuals (dated by TCRdb to about 2020). CD8 naive samples were obtained by positive selection for CCR7 among CD45RO-negative cells, yielding a CD45RA+CCR7+ population from which TemRA cells were excluded. The library was generated by the immunoSEQ multiplex PCR assay. The immuneACCESS repertoire file appears here via TCRdb, limited to in-frame rearrangements. These files lack a portion of the clones; in checked studies, under half of the deficit traces to unresolved V genes, and the cause of the others is not known. The sample has nearly 2 million clones on record, about 94% of them singletons. Clones ranked in the top ten supply under 1.5% of the sample. The sequencing input was naive CD8+ T cells sorted from blood. The intended sense of this specimen's cell subset or site label: CD45RA+CCR7+. Receptors originate from a man aged 18-30 years in good health.

The chain links TRBV9 to TRBJ1-1, with no clear D. CDR3 length: 15 residues. The germline gives CDR1 SGDLS, CDR2 YYNGEE. Trimming took 0 bases from V and 0 from J, leaving 9 bases between them. The CDR3 sequence is CASSVAGSLNTEAFF. The CDR3 DNA is TGTGCCAGCAGCGTAGCTGGTTCCCTGAACACTGAAGCTTTCTTT.

V gene TRBV7-2 combines with J gene TRBJ2-3; D is tentatively TRBD1 or TRBD2 (5 bases each). Trimming pared 5 bases from V and 2 bases from J, leaving 14 bases between. The germline V gene encodes CDR1 SGHTA and CDR2 FQGNSA. This CDR3 contains 15 residues. The CDR3 DNA reads as TGTGCCAGCAGCCCCCTTGGGGGTACCACAGATACGCAGTATTTT. This gives the protein CASSPLGGTTDTQYF. Full variable domain (outside the CDR3, taken from reference TRBV7-2 and TRBJ2-3): GAGVSQSPSNKVTEKGKDVELRCDPISGHTALYWYRQSLGQGLEFLIYFQGNSAPDKSGLPSDRFSAERTGGSVSTLTIQRTQQEDSAVYLCASSPLGGTTDTQYFGPGTRLTVL.

This chain connects TRBV2 to TRBJ1-2; D not certain. This CDR3 is built from 15 residues. Trimming pared 3 bases from V and 10 bases from J, leaving 21 bases between. Germline loops: CDR1 SNHLY, CDR2 FYNNEI. The CDR3 coding sequence is TGTGCCAGCAGTGACCCCGCCGACATCCGGATTTCCTACACCTTC. Residues: CASSDPADIRISYTF.

The chain couples TRBV4-1 to TRBJ1-5; D call uncertain. Trimming removed 4 bases from V and 5 bases from J, with 24 bases in between. Germline-derived CDR1 and CDR2 are MGHRA and YSYEKL. This CDR3 comprises 18 residues. The CDR3 spells CASSPARTQLPDHQPQHF. The CDR3 DNA reads TGCGCCAGCAGCCCCGCCCGGACCCAACTGCCTGATCATCAGCCCCAGCATTTT.

The chain links TRBV6-5 to TRBJ2-3; the D gene is possibly TRBD2 (5 bases). Germline V CDR1 and CDR2: MNHEY, SVGAGI. V was shortened by 8 bases and J by 3 bases, with 12 bases between the two germline ends. This CDR3 is built from 13 residues. CDR3 DNA: TGTGCCAGCGGCCAACTAGAAACAGATACGCAGTATTTT. Its translation is CASGQLETDTQYF.

The chain links TRBV6-5 to TRBJ2-1; TRBD1 agrees at 11 bases. The CDR3 consists of 14 residues. In germline, CDR1 is MNHEY, CDR2 SVGAGI. J gave up 7 bases and V 4 bases, and 3 bases lay outside the gene matches. The CDR3 region is CASSFRDRGNEQFF. The CDR3 DNA reads as TGTGCCAGCAGTTTCCGGGACAGGGGGAATGAGCAGTTCTTC.

The V gene is TRBV2, the J gene TRBJ2-5; D possibly matches TRBD1 or TRBD2 (5 bases each). CDR3 size: 14 residues. Germline V lookup: CDR1 SNHLY, CDR2 FYNNEI. V lost 4 bases and J 9 bases, leaving 18 bases between the germline ends. The CDR3 loop reads CASSGGMSLFPQYF. The DNA for the CDR3 is TGTGCCAGCAGTGGGGGGATGTCGCTGTTTCCCCAGTACTTC.

V and J are TRBV7-9 and TRBJ2-2, with D perhaps matching TRBD2 (7 bases). The V gene's germline CDR1 is SEHNR and CDR2 FQNEAQ (reference sequence). CDR3 length: 15 amino acids. The germline V and J ends were trimmed by 5 bases and 10 bases, with 20 bases remaining between them. CDR3 nucleotide sequence: TGTGCCAGCAGCCCGGGGGGCCTCGAATCCGCGGAGCTGTTTTTT. Its protein is CASSPGGLESAELFF.

The rearrangement joins TRBV5-4 to TRBJ2-7; 9 bases line up with TRBD1. J lost 6 bases, V lost 2 bases, and 12 bases had no gene match. The germline V gene has CDR1 SGHNT and CDR2 YYREEE (reference sequence). The CDR3 spans 16 residues. CDR3 in amino acids: CASSFEPGTGQIEQYF. Written as DNA, the CDR3 is TGTGCCAGCAGCTTTGAACCCGGGACAGGGCAGATCGAGCAGTACTTC. Filled out from reference TRBV5-4 and TRBJ2-7, the complete variable domain reads ETGVTQSPTHLIKTRGQQVTLRCSSQSGHNTVSWYQQALGQGPQFIFQYYREEENGRGNFPPRFSGLQFPNYSSELNVNALELDDSALYLCASSFEPGTGQIEQYFGPGTRLTVT.

As regards this clone: A junction boundary mismatches the germline segment, possibly from a read error. The genes are TRBV5-3 and TRBJ1-6; D is undetermined. TRBV5-3 has ORF status, its function being uncertain. This CDR3 has 11 residues. The CDR3 DNA sequence: TGTGCCAGAAGCTTGGAGGTCAGACCTTTTTTC. Its translation is CARSLEVRPFF.

CDR3 in DNA: TGTGCCAGCAGCGTTGGGACTTTAAACAATGAGCAGTTCTTC. As protein: CASSVGTLNNEQFF. The chain uses TRBV9 and TRBJ2-1, with a tentative D call TRBD2 (6 bases). The CDR3 is 14 residues long. Trimming cost V 2 bases and J 5 bases, with 11 bases left between them. The germline gives CDR1 SGDLS, CDR2 YYNGEE.

The J gene is TRBJ2-1, the V gene TRBV19; possible D gene TRBD1, 6 bases. The V gene's germline CDR1 is LNHDA and CDR2 SQIVND (reference sequence). There are 17 residues in the CDR3. V shed 2 bases and J shed 0 bases, with 14 bases lying between them. The CDR3 DNA follows: TGTGCCAGTAGTATAAGGCAGGGGCTAAGCTCCTACAATGAGCAGTTCTTC. Amino acids: CASSIRQGLSSYNEQFF.

The chain couples TRBV9 to TRBJ2-3; D is possibly TRBD2 (5 bases). Germline CDR1 SGDLS, CDR2 YYNGEE. With 3 bases removed from V and 3 bases from J, the gap between germline ends came to 14 bases. This CDR3 comprises 15 residues. CDR3 nucleotides: TGTGCCAGCAGCGCCGGAAGAGGGATAACAGATACGCAGTATTTT. Translating gives CASSAGRGITDTQYF.

The table lists this clone with a count of one. This chain links TRBV11-2 with TRBJ1-4; 8 bases are a match to TRBD1. J gave up 1 base and V 6 bases, and 7 bases lay outside the gene matches. CDR3 length: 16 residues. Germline V gives CDR1 SGHAT, CDR2 FQNNGV. CDR3 protein: CASSSQGVGTNEKLFF. CDR3 sequence (DNA): TGTGCCAGCAGTTCACAGGGGGTAGGAACTAATGAAAAACTGTTTTTT.

The rearrangement uses TRBV5-6 and TRBJ1-1; a possible D gene is TRBD1 (5 bases). CDR1 is SGHDT, CDR2 YYEEEE, per germline. The CDR3 sequence is 13 residues long. Between the trimmed V and J ends, which lost 2 bases and 4 bases, there was a span of 9 bases. CDR3 DNA: TGTGCCAGCAGCTTCGGGGGAGTCACTGAAGCTTTCTTT. Its protein product is CASSFGGVTEAFF.

This clone appeared once. V is TRBV7-6 and J is TRBJ2-7; TRBD1 agrees at 10 bases. The CDR3 is 16 amino acids. Losses at the gene ends were 6 bases for V and 0 bases for J; bases not matched to a gene: 8. Looked up from germline, CDR1 is SGHVS and CDR2 is FNYEAQ. DNA of the CDR3: TGTGCCAGCAGTCCCGGGACAGGGGTTGGCTCCTACGAGCAGTACTTC. This gives the protein CASSPGTGVGSYEQYF.

This chain uses TRBV27 with TRBJ1-3; D unresolved. Looked up from germline, CDR1 is MNHEY and CDR2 is SMNVEV (reference sequence). The CDR3 loop spans 15 amino acids. Deletions cut 3 bases from V and 4 bases from J, with 13 bases between. CDR3 bases: TGTGCCAGCAGTTTTGGCATCTCCCCCGGAAACACCATATATTTT. Translation: CASSFGISPGNTIYF.

V and J are TRBV28 and TRBJ1-2, with unresolved D. CDR3 size: 13 residues. Germline V CDR1 and CDR2: MDHEN, SYDVKM. V was clipped by 4 bases and J by 4 bases, with 10 bases between them. The CDR3 DNA reads TGTGCCAGCAGTTCGAGGGTCGGCTATGGCTACACCTTC. This encodes CASSSRVGYGYTF.

The chain recombines TRBV5-4 with TRBJ2-1; D remains ambiguous. The germline V gene has CDR1 SGHNT and CDR2 YYREEE (reference sequence). Trimming removed 1 base from V and 9 bases from J, with 14 bases in between. The CDR3 is 14 amino acids. The CDR3 nucleotides are TGTGCCAGCAGCTTGAACTCGCCCTCTGGTGAGCAGTTCTTC. Its protein product is CASSLNSPSGEQFF.

This clone was picked up a small number of times. V and J are TRBV9 and TRBJ1-2; tentative D call: TRBD1 (5 bases). Deletions cut 1 base from V and 3 bases from J, with 16 bases between. This CDR3 region has 16 residues. The V gene's germline CDR1 is SGDLS and CDR2 YYNGEE. The CDR3 bases are TGTGCCAGCAGCGTAAGTCTCGACGGGGGGGACTATGGCTACACCTTC. Its translation is CASSVSLDGGDYGYTF.

This clone was observed once. The V gene is TRBV5-6, the J gene TRBJ2-5; 8 positions agree with TRBD2. This CDR3 comprises 18 residues. In germline, CDR1 is SGHDT, CDR2 YYEEEE. With 8 bases clipped from V and 4 bases from J, the junction kept 22 bases outside the gene matches. The DNA of the CDR3 is TGTGCCAGTCACAAGGGGCGTTCGGGAGGGCCCGTGGGAGAGACCCAGTACTTC. Amino acids: CASHKGRSGGPVGETQYF.

The J gene is TRBJ2-1, the V gene TRBV6-1; D is unresolved. Germline V CDR1 and CDR2: MNHNS, SASEGT. V lost 6 bases to trimming and J lost 2 bases, with 8 bases between them. This CDR3 has 13 amino acids. The CDR3, as DNA: TGTGCCAGCAGCCTGGTTACCTACAATGAGCAGTTCTTC. Residues: CASSLVTYNEQFF.

This chain connects TRBV6-5 to TRBJ1-6; 10 nucleotides line up with TRBD1. V shed 5 bases, J shed 9 bases, and the junction held 7 bases outside the gene matches. The CDR3 is 15 amino acids. Per germline, CDR1 MNHEY and CDR2 SVGAGI. The CDR3 protein is CASSAGTGVGSPLHF. CDR3 coding DNA: TGTGCCAGCAGTGCCGGGACAGGGGTAGGTTCACCCCTCCACTTT.

The chain recombines TRBV6-5 with TRBJ2-2; no reliable D call. Germline V gene data show CDR1 as MNHEY and CDR2 as SVGAGI. The CDR3 totals 16 residues. Trimming removed 2 bases from V and 0 bases from J, with 10 bases in between. The CDR3 DNA reads as TGTGCCAGCAGTTACCTGGCCGAAACGAACACCGGGGAGCTGTTTTTT. Translated, it gives CASSYLAETNTGELFF.

This sequence joins TRBV19 and TRBJ2-7; TRBD2 matches at 12 bases. CDR3 length: 14 amino acids. Trimming removed 6 bases from V and 2 bases from J; junction bases left unmatched: 2. The germline V gene encodes CDR1 LNHDA and CDR2 SQIVND (reference sequence). CDR3 loop: CASSRTSGAYEQYF. In DNA, the CDR3 is TGTGCCAGTAGCCGGACTAGCGGGGCCTACGAGCAGTACTTC.

CDR3: CASSGQGGGQAETQYF. CDR3 sequence (DNA): TGTGCCAGCAGCGGACAGGGCGGGGGGCAGGCCGAGACCCAGTACTTC. The chain is built from TRBV7-9 and TRBJ2-5, with D perhaps given as TRBD1 or TRBD2 (8 bases each). The CDR3 spans 16 residues. Trimming stripped 5 bases from V and 5 bases from J, with 21 bases between. CDR1 is SEHNR, CDR2 FQNEAQ, per germline (reference sequence).

This chain connects TRBV5-5 to TRBJ1-1; D gene unclear. CDR1 and CDR2 from the germline V gene are SGHKS and YYEKEE (reference sequence). The CDR3 consists of 13 residues. The V end lost 4 bases, the J end lost 3 bases, and 10 bases lay between the germline ends. The DNA of the CDR3 is TGTGCCAGCAGCGTAAACACCCACACTGAAGCTTTCTTT. Protein: CASSVNTHTEAFF.

The chain links TRBV5-5 to TRBJ2-3; TRBD2 agrees at 13 bases. J gave up 2 bases and V 2 bases, and 2 bases lay outside the gene matches. The CDR3 length is 16 residues. CDR1 and CDR2 (germline): SGHKS, YYEKEE (reference sequence). The CDR3 nucleotides read TGTGCCAGCAGCTTAGGGACTAGCGGGGACACAGATACGCAGTATTTT. Its translation is CASSLGTSGDTDTQYF.

The rearrangement joins TRBV4-1 to TRBJ2-7, with TRBD2 matching 8 bases. Germline V gene sequence: CDR1 MGHRA, CDR2 YSYEKL. The CDR3 spans 17 residues. V lost 0 bases to trimming and J lost 7 bases; unmatched junction nucleotides: 14. The CDR3 region has the DNA TGCGCCAGCAGCCAAGAAGGGACCGGGACTAGAGTGTATGAGCAGTACTTC. It encodes CASSQEGTGTRVYEQYF.

The CDR3 coding sequence is TGTGCCAGCAGTGACTCAGGGGGCGGGAATGAGCAGTTCTTC. Amino acids: CASSDSGGGNEQFF. The chain uses TRBV6-4 and TRBJ2-1, with 7 bases matching TRBD1. V lost 0 bases and J lost 7; bases outside the gene matches: 3. Germline-derived CDR1 and CDR2 are MRHNA and SNTAGT. The length of the CDR3 is 14 residues.